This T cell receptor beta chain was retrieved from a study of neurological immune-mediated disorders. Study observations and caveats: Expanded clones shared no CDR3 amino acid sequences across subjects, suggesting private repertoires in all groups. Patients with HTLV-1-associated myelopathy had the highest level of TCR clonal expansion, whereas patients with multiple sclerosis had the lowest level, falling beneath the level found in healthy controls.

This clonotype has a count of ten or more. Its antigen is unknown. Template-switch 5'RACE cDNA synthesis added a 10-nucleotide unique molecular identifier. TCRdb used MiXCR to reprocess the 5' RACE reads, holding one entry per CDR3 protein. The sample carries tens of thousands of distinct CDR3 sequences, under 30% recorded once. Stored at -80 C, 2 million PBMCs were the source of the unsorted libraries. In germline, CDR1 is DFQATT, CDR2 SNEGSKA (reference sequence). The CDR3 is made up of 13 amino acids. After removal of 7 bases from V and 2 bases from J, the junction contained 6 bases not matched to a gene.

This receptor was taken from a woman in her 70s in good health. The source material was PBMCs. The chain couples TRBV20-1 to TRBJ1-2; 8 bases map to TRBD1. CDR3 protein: CSGHGTGNYGYTF. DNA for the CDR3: TGCAGTGGCCACGGGACAGGCAACTATGGCTACACCTTC.